This T cell receptor (beta chain) was identified in a study of T cells expressing NK-cell markers. Whole-study results and caveats: For about six donors, the dominant NKG2C+ clonotypes made up 1.0-7.0% of their CD8+ T cells.

TCRdb re-called the 5' RACE reads; one entry per CDR3 protein, DNA not given. This listing includes about 260,000 distinct CDR3 sequences. As to this clonotype: Its target is unknown.

The receptor's source is a young man in good health. The source material was blood T cells: a sorted CD56 or NKG2C T cell subset, CD4+ or CD8+ T cells, or bulk PBMC T cells (not recorded which).

The CDR3 reads CASSYRQGSGTEAFF. The rearrangement links TRBV7-8 to TRBJ1-1; TCRdb returns TRBD1, unconfirmable since there is no DNA. CDR1 SGHVS and CDR2 FQNEAQ come from the germline V gene. The length of the CDR3 is 15 residues.